This entry lists 5 T cell receptor beta chains sequenced from one sample in a study of blood T cells in healthy people across ages. A J-beta primer mix and a sample-barcoded 5' primer were used in a second PCR of about 7 to 12 cycles. TCRdb reanalysed the 5' RACE reads using MiXCR and keeps one entry per CDR3 protein. The data contain about 1.6 million distinct CDR3 sequences, roughly 32% of them singletons. Specimen: blood. Every receptor here comes from a woman aged 25-40 years in good health.

This sequence joins TRBV18 and TRBJ1-2; D gene unclear. The germline gives CDR1 KGHSH, CDR2 LQKENI. V was trimmed by 3 bases and J by 2 bases, leaving 7 bases between them. The CDR3 is made up of 13 amino acids. CDR3 sequence: CASSPDANYGYTF. The CDR3 region has the DNA TGTGCCAGCTCACCGGACGCAAACTATGGCTACACCTTC.

This clonotype has only a few counts. This chain joins TRBV6-2 or TRBV6-3 and TRBJ2-3; D is perhaps TRBD2 (6 bases). Germline CDR1 MNHEY, CDR2 SVGEGT. The CDR3 consists of 15 residues. V lost 6 bases and J lost 7, with 20 bases in between. CDR3 loop: CASRNRREWAYTQYF. The CDR3 DNA reads as TGTGCCAGCAGAAATAGGAGGGAGTGGGCATATACGCAGTATTTT.

The J gene is TRBJ2-7, the V gene TRBV28, with no clear D. V lost 8 bases and J lost 3, with 8 bases in between. The CDR3 is 11 amino acids. Germline CDR1 MDHEN, CDR2 SYDVKM. CDR3 sequence reads: CASAILYEQYF. The DNA of the CDR3 is TGTGCCAGCGCGATCCTCTACGAGCAGTACTTC.

This clonotype was picked up a small number of times. V is TRBV7-9 and J is TRBJ2-5; the D is unclear. The V gene's germline CDR1 is SEHNR and CDR2 FQNEAQ (reference sequence). Trimming pared 2 bases from V and 11 bases from J, leaving 15 bases between. CDR3 size: 13 residues. In DNA, the CDR3 is TGTGCCAGCAGCTTAAATAACTACAATGAGCAGTACTTC. Protein: CASSLNNYNEQYF.

This clonotype has only a few counts. The V gene is TRBV5-1, the J gene TRBJ2-7; D might be TRBD1 (6 bases). The length of the CDR3 is 14 residues. Germline CDR1 and CDR2: SGHRS and YFSETQ. Trimming removed 3 bases at V and 4 bases at J, with 14 bases between. CDR3 nucleotides: TGCGCCAGCAGCTACAGACCTGGACAGTACGAGCAGTACTTC. It is translated as CASSYRPGQYEQYF.